This TCR beta chain came from a study of cytomegalovirus exposure and HLA in healthy donors. This CDR3 has 14 residues. Germline assignment: CDR1 SEHNR and CDR2 FQNEAQ (reference sequence). V was clipped by 0 bases and J by 7 bases, with 13 bases between them. The PCR made use of 60 Vbeta and 13 Jbeta primers. Profiling relied on immunoSEQ multiplex PCR, and the TCRdb table lists in-frame clones only, not all of them. The sample includes fewer than 250,000 clones, 75% to 80% seen only once; the top ten take 13% to 15%. V is TRBV7-9 and J is TRBJ2-7; no firm D call. The source of this sequence is a woman aged 30 to 39 in good health and CMV-seropositive. The material sequenced was PBMCs. CDR3 residues: CASSLAASPGEQYF. CDR3 DNA sequence: TGTGCCAGCAGCTTAGCAGCATCCCCCGGGGAGCAGTACTTC.